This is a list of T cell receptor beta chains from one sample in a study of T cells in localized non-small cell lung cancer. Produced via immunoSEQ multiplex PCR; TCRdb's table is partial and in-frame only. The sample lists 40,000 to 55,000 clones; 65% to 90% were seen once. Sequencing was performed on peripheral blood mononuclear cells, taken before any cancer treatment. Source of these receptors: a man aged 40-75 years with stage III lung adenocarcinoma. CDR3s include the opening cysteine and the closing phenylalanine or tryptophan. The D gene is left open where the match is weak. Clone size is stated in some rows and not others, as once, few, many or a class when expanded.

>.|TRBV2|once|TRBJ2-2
CASSEQPTGELFF
TGTGCCAGCAGTGAACAGCCTACCGGGGAGCTGTTTTTT
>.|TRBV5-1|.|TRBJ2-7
CASGYWGQGNYEQYF
TGCGCCAGCGGATATTGGGGGCAGGGGAACTACGAGCAGTACTTC
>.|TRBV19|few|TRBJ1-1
CASSFRLNTEAFF
TGTGCCAGTAGTTTTAGGCTGAACACTGAAGCTTTCTTT
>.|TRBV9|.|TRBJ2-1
CASADHAEQFF
TGTGCCAGCGCGGACCATGCTGAGCAGTTCTTC
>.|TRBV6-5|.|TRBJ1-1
CASGQTQGTEAFF
TGTGCCAGCGGCCAGACACAGGGAACTGAAGCTTTCTTT
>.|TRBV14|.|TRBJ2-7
CASSQYFEQYF
TGTGCCAGCAGCCAATACTTCGAGCAGTACTTC
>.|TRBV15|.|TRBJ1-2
CATSRGGNYGYTF
TGTGCCACCAGCAGAGGGGGCAACTATGGCTACACCTTC
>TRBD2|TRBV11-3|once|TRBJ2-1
CASSSRRGAYNEQFF
TGTGCCAGCAGCTCTAGGCGGGGGGCCTACAATGAGCAGTTCTTC
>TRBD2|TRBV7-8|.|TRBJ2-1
CASSVLAGNEQFF
TGTGCCAGCAGCGTCCTAGCGGGCAATGAGCAGTTCTTC
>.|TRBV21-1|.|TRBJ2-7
CASSRAPKRDRGAEQYF
TGTGCCAGCAGCCGAGCCCCGAAGCGGGACAGGGGTGCCGAGCAGTACTTC
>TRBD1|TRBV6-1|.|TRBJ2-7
CASTVDRVSSYEQYF
TGTGCCAGCACCGTGGACAGGGTGAGCTCCTACGAGCAGTACTTC
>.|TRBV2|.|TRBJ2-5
CASRDAGTQYF
TGTGCCAGCAGAGATGCCGGGACCCAGTACTTC
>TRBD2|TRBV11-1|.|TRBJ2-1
CASSLGWVAGGLDYNEQFF
TGTGCCAGCAGCTTGGGTTGGGTAGCGGGGGGTCTGGATTACAATGAGCAGTTCTTC
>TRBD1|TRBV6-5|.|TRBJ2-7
CASSNQGQGYEQYF
TGTGCCAGCAGTAACCAGGGACAGGGCTACGAGCAGTACTTC
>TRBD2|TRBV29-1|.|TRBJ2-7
CSVDDGSGGAYEQYF
TGCAGCGTTGATGATGGGAGCGGGGGGGCCTACGAGCAGTACTTC
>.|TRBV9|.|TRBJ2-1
CASSVATGAGHYNEQFF
TGTGCCAGCAGCGTAGCTACGGGGGCTGGGCATTACAATGAGCAGTTCTTC